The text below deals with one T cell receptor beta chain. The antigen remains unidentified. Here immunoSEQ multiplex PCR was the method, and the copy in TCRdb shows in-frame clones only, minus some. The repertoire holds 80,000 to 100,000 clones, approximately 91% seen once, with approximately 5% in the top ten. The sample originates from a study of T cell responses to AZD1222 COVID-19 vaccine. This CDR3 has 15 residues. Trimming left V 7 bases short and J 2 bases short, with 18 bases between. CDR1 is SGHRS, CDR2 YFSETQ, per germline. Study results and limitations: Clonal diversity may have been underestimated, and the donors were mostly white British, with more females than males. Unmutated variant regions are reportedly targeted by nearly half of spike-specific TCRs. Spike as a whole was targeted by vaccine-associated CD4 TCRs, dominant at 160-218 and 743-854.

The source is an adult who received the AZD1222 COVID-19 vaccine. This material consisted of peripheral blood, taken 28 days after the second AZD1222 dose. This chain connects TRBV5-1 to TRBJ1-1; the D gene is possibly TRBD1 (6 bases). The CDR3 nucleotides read TGCGCCAGCGCCCTTGGCGGGACAACTAACACTGAAGCTTTCTTT. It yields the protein CASALGGTTNTEAFF. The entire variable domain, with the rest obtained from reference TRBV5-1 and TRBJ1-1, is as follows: KAGVTQTPRYLIKTRGQQVTLSCSPISGHRSVSWYQQTPGQGLQFLFEYFSETQRNKGNFPGRFSGRQFSNSRSEMNVSTLELGDSALYLCASALGGTTNTEAFFGQGTRLTVV.